This entry concerns a single T cell receptor (beta chain). Its antigen specificity is not known. Base qualities are missing; no much larger clone stands one base away. The 39 donors, aged roughly 6 to 100 years, were systemically healthy Caucasian individuals from Russia. Each donor gave around 9.9 milliliters of peripheral blood, collected into EDTA-treated Vacutainer tubes. Ficoll-Paque density-gradient centrifugation was used to isolate PBMCs, with at least 6.5 million per sample. Trizol reagent was used to extract total RNA from PBMCs, with at least 5.5 micrograms per sample. For every donor, flow cytometry on a PBMC aliquot measured the percentage of naive CD45RAhigh/CD27high T cells. This specimen comes from a study of blood T cells in healthy people across ages (dated by TCRdb to 2013 to 2016). Regarding the study in general: Template switching captured roughly one uniquely barcoded TCR beta cDNA molecule per two T cells in model experiments. Donors were grouped into four age groups: young (average approximately 15 years), middle-aged (39), aged (around 60) and long-lived (roughly 80). For two donors (one aged 18 to 29 and one aged 80 or older), the study analyzed two additional independent replicas of 1 million unique cDNA reads from the same blood draw. To avoid experimental bias, donors of different ages were spread randomly across the sequencing lanes. Using deep sequencing normalized with unique cDNA molecular identifiers, the study measured how TCR beta repertoire diversity changes with age.

Overall study outcomes, separate from this receptor: Compared with the aged group, the long-lived group had more naive CD4+ T cells, fewer expanded clones and increased TCR diversity, a pattern suggesting age selection. Because donor CMV infection status was unknown, age-related changes in expanded clonotypes were potentially confounded. As age increased, observed TCR beta diversity per million T cells dropped in a roughly linear way, and a significant reduction was already evident by age around 41. Observed TCR beta diversity correlated strongly with the percentage of naive T cells measured by flow cytometry. Estimates of total diversity from one million sequenced T cells were regarded as lower bounds and underestimates. Because profiling used bulk unsorted PBMCs, naive and antigen-experienced compartments could not be compared conclusively.

The receptor library was made with 5' RACE. The data were produced on an Illumina HiSeq 2500. A second PCR of roughly 7 to 12 cycles was performed with a sample-barcoded 5' primer and a J-beta primer mix. A template-switch 5' adaptor carrying 12 random nucleotides introduced a unique molecular identifier onto each TCR beta cDNA molecule. Each sample yielded at least 2.5 million CDR3-containing paired-end reads. First-strand cDNA synthesis was performed from all RNA using the Mint cDNA synthesis kit, with priming by a TRBC-specific oligonucleotide. After uracil-DNA glycosylase treatment, a first 18-cycle PCR used universal primers M1SS and BC2_uni_R on all cDNA. As for the authors' bioinformatics: For normalization, 1 million high-quality reads, each with a distinct molecular identifier, were randomly selected from each sample. Reads with shared molecular identifiers were discarded instead of being binned into consensus sequences. MiTCR, with a Q25 quality threshold and the strictest error-elimination algorithm, was used for CDR3 identification, clonotype clustering and error correction. Lower-bound total TCR beta diversity was estimated with a nonparametric unseen species model using Euler transformation. TCRdb reprocessed the public reads (quality trimming at Q25 with fastp, clone calling with MiXCR) and kept in-frame beta chains. Each entry merges the rows of one CDR3 protein and shows their most common DNA and genes. The V and J calls and clone size come from TCRdb's table, not from the authors' own analysis. This sample holds fewer than 900,000 distinct CDR3 sequences; approximately 43% were observed only once. Of the sample, 20% to 25% falls within the top ten clones.

Sequencing input: blood. This sequence was found in an older woman in good health.

The sequence in DNA is TGCAGTGCTAGGGGTTCGGGGCGAGAGACCCAGTACTTC. Its translation is CSARGSGRETQYF. This sequence uses TRBV20-1 and TRBJ2-7; the D segment might be TRBD1 or TRBD2, since each matches 5 bases. The end of the DNA aligns better with TRBJ2-5, so the J call may be wrong. Taken from cysteine to phenylalanine, the CDR3 has 13 residues. Here the CDR3 DNA is all that survives: 39 bases in frame from base 1. Looking up the germline V gene (reference sequence) yields CDR1 DFQATT and CDR2 SNEGSKA.